This T cell receptor beta chain came from a study of cytomegalovirus exposure and HLA in healthy donors. Study context: T cells numbering 150 million to 200 million yielded more than 95 million unique TCR beta sequences in an earlier analysis. Study-wide results and limits: When the data were analyzed later, several of the most significant clusters appeared to be linked to common viral pathogens.

A word on this clone: Its target is not known.

CDR3 length: 15 amino acids. The germline V gene encodes CDR1 SGDLS and CDR2 YYNGEE. Trimming took off 0 bases at V and 8 bases at J, with 15 bases between the two ends. Primers included in the PCR were 60 Vbeta and 13 Jbeta primers. Clones were sequenced by immunoSEQ multiplex PCR, and TCRdb holds only the in-frame ones, with some missing. This sample's clone table lists 200,000 or so clones. The chain uses TRBV9 and TRBJ2-1, with D maybe TRBD1 (5 bases). This sequence was found in a boy aged 5-17 years in good health and CMV-seronegative. The sequencing sample was made of PBMCs. DNA of the CDR3: TGTGCCAGCAGCGTAGGAGGTGGGGCTGGGGATGAGCAGTTCTTC. It is translated as CASSVGGGAGDEQFF.